These T cell receptor beta chains were read from a single sample in a study of STAT5B mutations in CD4+ large granular lymphocyte leukemia. Method: immunoSEQ multiplex PCR; TCRdb's copy keeps in-frame clones and lacks some. The sample holds about 36,000 clones, about four fifths seen once. The sample consisted of CD4+ T cells from blood buffy coats. Receptors were obtained from a human donor in good health. The CDR3 runs from the conserved cysteine through the conserved F or W. A D gene is named only where the DNA matches it firmly. A row's size may be missing; if present it is once, few, many or a size class.

d_gene	abundance	v_gene	j_gene	CDR3nt	CDR3aa
TRBD1	NA	TRBV5-1	TRBJ2-5	TGCGCCAGCAGCCCCCCGACAGGGGCGGAAGAGACCCAGTACTTC	CASSPPTGAEETQYF
NA	NA	TRBV30	TRBJ2-7	TGTGCCTGGAGTGTAGGGGGTGACGAGCAGTACTTC	CAWSVGGDEQYF
TRBD2	NA	TRBV11-3	TRBJ2-1	TGTGCCAGCAGCCCCCTGGGGATGGTAGCGGGAGGTGAGCAGTTCTTC	CASSPLGMVAGGEQFF
NA	NA	TRBV6-6	TRBJ2-1	TGTGCCAGCAGTTACTCTGGAGCTGACAATGAGCAGTTCTTC	CASSYSGADNEQFF
TRBD1	NA	TRBV5-4	TRBJ1-1	TGTGCCAGCAGCTTGGGCGGGACAGGGGTGGGCGGCACTGAAGCTTTCTTT	CASSLGGTGVGGTEAFF
TRBD2	NA	TRBV11-2	TRBJ2-1	TGTGCCACCGGACTAGCGGCTTACAATGAGCAGTTCTTC	CATGLAAYNEQFF
NA	NA	TRBV27	TRBJ2-7	TGTGCCAGCAGGGGCAACGAACGCTACGAGCAGTACTTC	CASRGNERYEQYF
TRBD2	NA	TRBV10-3	TRBJ2-5	TGTGCCATCAGTGCGGGCCCGGGAGGGGAAGAGACCCAGTACTTC	CAISAGPGGEETQYF
NA	NA	TRBV14	TRBJ2-7	TGTGCCAGCAGCCGGCGGAGGGGTAGCTCCTACGAGCAGTACTTC	CASSRRRGSSYEQYF
NA	few	TRBV25-1	TRBJ1-1	TGTGCCAGCAGTGCCCCAGGGTGGGCTTTCTTT	CASSAPGWAFF
NA	NA	TRBV7-2	TRBJ1-5	TGTGCCAGCAGCATCGGCGGGGAGGGAAATCAGCCCCAGCATTTT	CASSIGGEGNQPQHF
NA	few	TRBV19	TRBJ1-5	TGTGCCACCCTTGCCGGGAGACATAGCAATCAGCCCCAGCATTTT	CATLAGRHSNQPQHF
NA	NA	TRBV6-1	TRBJ2-1	TGTGCCAGCGGGAGGAACAGTGCCTACAATGAGCAGTTCTTC	CASGRNSAYNEQFF
TRBD1	once	TRBV7-2	TRBJ2-5	TGTGCCAGCAGCCCCAGAGGGACAGGGGGTGAGGAGCAGTACTTC	CASSPRGTGGEEQYF
TRBD2	NA	TRBV5-1	TRBJ2-5	TGCGCCAGCACCCGAGCGGGGGCCAAACCAGGAGAGACCCAGTACTTC	CASTRAGAKPGETQYF
TRBD2	NA	TRBV14	TRBJ2-1	TGTGCCAGCAGCCCCCCGAAACTAGCGGGGGTTGGCAATGAGCAGTTCTTC	CASSPPKLAGVGNEQFF
TRBD1	NA	TRBV7-9	TRBJ1-2	TGTGCCAGCAGTGGCTGGACAGGGGGCGAGGGGAGCTATGGCTACACCTTC	CASSGWTGGEGSYGYTF
TRBD2	NA	TRBV5-4	TRBJ2-3	TGTGCCAGCAGGGAACTAGCGGGCACAGATACGCAGTATTTT	CASRELAGTDTQYF